Here is one T cell receptor (beta chain) with its context. This specimen belongs to a study of blood T cell repertoires in COVID-19. Sequencing was performed with immunoSEQ multiplex PCR; in TCRdb, only in-frame clones are kept and a portion is missing. Of 160,000 or so clones in the sample, approximately 83% were seen once. The sample comprised peripheral blood. This sequence originates from a man aged 65 to 79 who had recovered from COVID-19.

CDR3 coding DNA: TGTGCCAGCACTGGACTCGGGGAGAGGCAGTTCTTC. It specifies CASTGLGERQFF. The V gene is TRBV2, the J gene TRBJ2-1; D possibly corresponds to TRBD2 (5 bases). There are 12 residues in the CDR3. The ends were cut back, 7 bases at V and 12 bases at J, with 16 bases in the middle. Germline CDR1 is SNHLY and CDR2 is FYNNEI.